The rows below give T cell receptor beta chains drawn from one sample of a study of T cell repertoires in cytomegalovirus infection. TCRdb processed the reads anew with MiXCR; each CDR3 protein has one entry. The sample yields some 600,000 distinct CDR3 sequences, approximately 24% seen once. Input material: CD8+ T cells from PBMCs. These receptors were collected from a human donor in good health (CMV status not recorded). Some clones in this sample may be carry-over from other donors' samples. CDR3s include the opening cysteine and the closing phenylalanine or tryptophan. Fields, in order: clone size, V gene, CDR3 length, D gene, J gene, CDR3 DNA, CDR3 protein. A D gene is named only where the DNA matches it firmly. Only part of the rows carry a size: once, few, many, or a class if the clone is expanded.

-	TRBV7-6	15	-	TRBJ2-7	TGTGCCAGCAGCTCCGGCACACAGAGTACCTACGAGCAGTACTTC	CASSSGTQSTYEQYF
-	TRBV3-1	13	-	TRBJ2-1	TGTGCCAGCAGCCACCTCGAGGGGCCTGAGCAGTTCTTC	CASSHLEGPEQFF
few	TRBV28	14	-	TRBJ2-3	TGTGCCAGCGAGCCAGGGCGATTCACAGATACGCAGTATTTT	CASEPGRFTDTQYF
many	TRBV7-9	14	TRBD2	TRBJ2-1	TGTGCCAGCAGCCTTCGGACTAGCGGGGGGCAGCAGTTCTTC	CASSLRTSGGQQFF
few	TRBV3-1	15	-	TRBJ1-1	TGTGCCAGCAGCCAAGAGTCGTCGGATAACACTGAAGCTTTCTTT	CASSQESSDNTEAFF
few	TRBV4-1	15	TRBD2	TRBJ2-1	TGCGCCAGCAGCCAAGTAGCGGGGGGGCCAGGTGAGCAGTTCTTC	CASSQVAGGPGEQFF
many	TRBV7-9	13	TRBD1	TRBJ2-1	TGTGCCAGCACCGCGGACAGGGACAGTGAGCAGTTCTTC	CASTADRDSEQFF
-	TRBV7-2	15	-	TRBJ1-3	TGTGCCAGCAGCTTTTATAGGGGATCTGGAAACACCATATATTTT	CASSFYRGSGNTIYF
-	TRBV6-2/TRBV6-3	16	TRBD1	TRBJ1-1	TGTGCCAGCAGCGGGACAGCTGATGCTTATAACACTGAAGCTTTCTTT	CASSGTADAYNTEAFF
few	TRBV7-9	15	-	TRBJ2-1	TGTGCCAGCAGCAGCCGGGGTCAAAGTTACAATGAGCAGTTCTTC	CASSSRGQSYNEQFF
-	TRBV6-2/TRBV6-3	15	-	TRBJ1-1	TGTGCCAGCAGGGGACGTAGAGACTCGGACACTGAAGCTTTCTTT	CASRGRRDSDTEAFF
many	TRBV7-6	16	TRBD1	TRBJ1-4	TGTGCCAGCAGCGGGACAGGGGGCCTCTCTAATGAAAAACTGTTTTTT	CASSGTGGLSNEKLFF
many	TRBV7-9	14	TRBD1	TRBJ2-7	TGTGCCAGCAGCTTACGTCCAGGGGGCTACGAGCAGTACTTC	CASSLRPGGYEQYF
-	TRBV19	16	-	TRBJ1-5	TGTGCCAGTAAAAGTATCGGGAACCCACTCAATCAGCCCCAGCATTTT	CASKSIGNPLNQPQHF
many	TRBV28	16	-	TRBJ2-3	TGTGCCAGCAGTTTTTTGGAGGGGGCCAGCACAGATACGCAGTATTTT	CASSFLEGASTDTQYF
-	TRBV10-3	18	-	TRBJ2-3	TGTGCCATCAGTGAGTCGGGGGGTCCACAGGGATACACAGATACGCAGTATTTT	CAISESGGPQGYTDTQYF
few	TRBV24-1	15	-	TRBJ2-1	TGTGCCACCAGTGCGGGAGAGGGGTCCCTCAATGAGCAGTTCTTC	CATSAGEGSLNEQFF
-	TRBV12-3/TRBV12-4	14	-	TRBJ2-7	TGTGCCAGCAGTTTGATTAACACGGGTTACGAGCAGTACTTC	CASSLINTGYEQYF
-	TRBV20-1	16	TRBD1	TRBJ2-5	TGCAGTGCTATCTTTGGCACGGGACAGCAGCAAGAGACCCAGTACTTC	CSAIFGTGQQQETQYF
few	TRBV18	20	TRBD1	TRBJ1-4	TGTGCCAGCTCACCAACAGAACTCAGCGCCGGGACAGTCCTCTTTGAAAAACTGTTTTTT	CASSPTELSAGTVLFEKLFF
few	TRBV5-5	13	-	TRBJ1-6	TGTGCCAGCAGCTGGGACTATAATTCACCCCTCCACTTT	CASSWDYNSPLHF
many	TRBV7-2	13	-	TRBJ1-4	TGTGCCAGCAGCCAGGACCATAATGAAAAACTGTTTTTT	CASSQDHNEKLFF
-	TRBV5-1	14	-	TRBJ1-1	TGCGCCAGCAGCTTGGATCCGATGAACACTGAAGCTTTCTTT	CASSLDPMNTEAFF
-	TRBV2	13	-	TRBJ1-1	TGTGCCAGCAGTGGGCCAATACCCACTGAAGCTTTCTTT	CASSGPIPTEAFF
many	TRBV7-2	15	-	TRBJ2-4	TGTGCCAGCAGCTTAGAACGCAGGCGGTCCGACATTCAGTACTTC	CASSLERRRSDIQYF
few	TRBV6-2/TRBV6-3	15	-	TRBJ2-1	TGTGCCAGCATCGGTCCGAGGGGGGGCGGGAATGAGCAGTTCTTC	CASIGPRGGGNEQFF
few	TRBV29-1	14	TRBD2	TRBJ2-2	TGCAGCGCCGGGGGGGGACCCAACACCGGGGAGCTGTTTTTT	CSAGGGPNTGELFF
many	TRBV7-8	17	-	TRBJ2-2	TGTGCCAGCAGCCCTTCTCTGGCTAGCGCAGGCGCCGGGGAGCTGTTTTTT	CASSPSLASAGAGELFF
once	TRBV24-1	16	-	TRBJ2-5	TGTGCCACCAGTGATTACGGAGACCGGGTCCAAGAGACCCAGTACTTC	CATSDYGDRVQETQYF
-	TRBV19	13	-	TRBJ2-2	TGTGCCATCAGGACTAAGAACACCGGGGAGCTGTTTTTT	CAIRTKNTGELFF
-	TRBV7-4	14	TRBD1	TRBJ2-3	TGTGCCAGCAGCTTCCAGGGGGCGGTGGATACGCAGTATTTT	CASSFQGAVDTQYF
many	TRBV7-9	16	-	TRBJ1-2	TGTGCCAGCAGCATCGAGGGGCCGTCTCTGCCCGATAGCTACACCTTC	CASSIEGPSLPDSYTF
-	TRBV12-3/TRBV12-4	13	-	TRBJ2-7	TGTGCCAGCAGTAGACAGGCAACCTACGAGCAGTACTTC	CASSRQATYEQYF
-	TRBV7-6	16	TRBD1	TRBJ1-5	TGTGCCAGCAGCTTATCCGACAGGGGGCCGGGGCAGCCCCAGCATTTT	CASSLSDRGPGQPQHF
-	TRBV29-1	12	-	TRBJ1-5	TGCAGCGTTGATGATGGCAATCAGCCCCAGCATTTT	CSVDDGNQPQHF
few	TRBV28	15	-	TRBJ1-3	TGTGCCAGCAGTTTTCCGGGAATAGTTGGAAACACCATATATTTT	CASSFPGIVGNTIYF
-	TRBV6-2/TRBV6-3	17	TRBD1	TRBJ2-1	TGTGCCAGCAGTTTAGGTCCTCCGGGACAGGGGATCAATGAGCAGTTCTTC	CASSLGPPGQGINEQFF
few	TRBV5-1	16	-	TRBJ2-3	TGCGCCAGCAGCGAGGTGGACAGCGGGGCCTGGGATACGCAGTATTTT	CASSEVDSGAWDTQYF
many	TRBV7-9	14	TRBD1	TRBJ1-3	TGTGCCAGCGGGGAGACAGGGGATGGAAACACCATATATTTT	CASGETGDGNTIYF
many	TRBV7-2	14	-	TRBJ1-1	TGTGCCAGCAGCTTAGCATCTGGGTTCACTGAAGCTTTCTTT	CASSLASGFTEAFF
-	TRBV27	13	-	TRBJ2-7	TGTGCCAGCAGTTTAGGGCGGCAGGACGAGCAGTACTTC	CASSLGRQDEQYF
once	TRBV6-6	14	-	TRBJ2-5	TGTGCCAGCAGTTACACGGGTGGTAGGGAGACCCAGTACTTC	CASSYTGGRETQYF
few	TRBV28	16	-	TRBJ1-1	TGTGCCAGCAGTCCTTTGACAGGCCAGGTGGATACTGAAGCTTTCTTT	CASSPLTGQVDTEAFF
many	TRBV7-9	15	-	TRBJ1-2	TGTGCCAGCAGCTTTACCCCGGACGGTAACTATGGCTACACCTTC	CASSFTPDGNYGYTF
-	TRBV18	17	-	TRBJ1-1	TGTGCCAGCTCACCATGGGACCTTCAAGGATTGAACACTGAAGCTTTCTTT	CASSPWDLQGLNTEAFF
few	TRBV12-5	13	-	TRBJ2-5	TGTGCTAGTGGTCAAGGACTTCAAGAGACCCAGTACTTC	CASGQGLQETQYF
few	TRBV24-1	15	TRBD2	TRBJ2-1	TGTGCCACCAGTTGGAGCGGGGGGGCCTACAATGAGCAGTTCTTC	CATSWSGGAYNEQFF
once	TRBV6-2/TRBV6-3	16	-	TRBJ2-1	TGTGCCAGCAGTTACTCCATGCCAGGCCCCTACAATGAGCAGTTCTTC	CASSYSMPGPYNEQFF
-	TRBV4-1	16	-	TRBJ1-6	TGCGCCAGCAGCCGCCTGCAGGACCGCCTTAATTCACCCCTCCACTTT	CASSRLQDRLNSPLHF
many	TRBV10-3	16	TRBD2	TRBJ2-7	TGTGCCATCAGTGACGGGACTAGCGGGGGGACCTACGAGCAGTACTTC	CAISDGTSGGTYEQYF
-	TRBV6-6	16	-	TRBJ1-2	TGTGCCAGCGGTTACTCGAAAACAGGAGGGAACTATGGCTACACCTTC	CASGYSKTGGNYGYTF
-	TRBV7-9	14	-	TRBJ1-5	TGTGCCAGCAGCCCTCCTGGGGGGCGTCAGCCCCAGCATTTT	CASSPPGGRQPQHF